This TCR beta chain was sequenced for a study of T cell changes during pregnancy in multiple sclerosis. From germline, CDR1 is LNHDA and CDR2 SQIVND (reference sequence). This CDR3 comprises 14 residues. With V trimmed by 4 bases and J by 11 bases, 9 bases remained unmatched. Produced via immunoSEQ multiplex PCR; TCRdb's table is partial and in-frame only. The top ten clones hold over 8.5% of a sample with more than 25,000 clones, 80% to 90% of them seen once. V and J are TRBV19 and TRBJ1-4, with 8 bases lining up with TRBD1. This sequence originates from a female donor with multiple sclerosis, enrolled in a pregnancy study. The material sequenced was CD8+ T cells from peripheral blood mononuclear cells, taken in the third trimester of pregnancy. CDR3 loop: CASSTSGQGRKLFF. The CDR3 DNA is TGTGCCAGTAGTACCTCCGGACAGGGAAGGAAACTGTTTTTT. Together with reference TRBV19 and TRBJ1-4, the CDR3 gives the full variable domain: DGGITQSPKYLFRKEGQNVTLSCEQNLNHDAMYWYRQDPGQGLRLIYYSQIVNDFQKGDIAEGYSVSREKKESFPLTVTSAQKNPTAFYLCASSTSGQGRKLFFGSGTQLSVL.